The following is a TCR beta chain sequence with its context. What it binds is not known. This entry comes from a study of T cells in Graves' hyperthyroidism and ophthalmopathy. Study-level findings and limits: Ophthalmopathy got predicted by the model a median about six months before its onset. Blood shared most expanded thyroid clonotypes above 0.001.

Exclusion followed for patients with uncontrolled infection, other autoimmune disease, pregnancy or lactation. Diagnosis relied on clinical symptoms, serum thyroxine and TRAb, thyroid ultrasound and orbital computed tomography. TCR beta CDR3 regions were amplified from RNA transcripts. The primer set for the first-round RT-PCR of the TCR CDR3 was HTBI. TCRdb re-called the multiplex PCR reads through MiXCR, storing one row per CDR3 protein. The sample has 480,000 or so distinct CDR3 sequences, 35% to 50% seen once. V lost 3 bases and J lost 6, with 9 bases in between. Germline values: CDR1 MGHDK, CDR2 SYGVNS. The CDR3 runs to 14 residues.

The TCR originated in an adult woman with Graves' disease, either hyperthyroidism or ophthalmopathy (not recorded which). This chain uses TRBV25-1 with TRBJ1-6, with D maybe TRBD1 (6 bases). The specimen was peripheral blood or thyroid tissue (not recorded which). The CDR3 here is CASSDTGRNSPLHF. The DNA of the CDR3 is TGTGCCAGCAGTGACACAGGGCGTAATTCACCCCTCCACTTT.